A selection of T cell receptor beta chains follows, all from one sample in a study of cytotoxic CD8 clonotypes in ibrutinib-treated CLL. Libraries were prepared by immunoSEQ multiplex PCR; TCRdb keeps only in-frame clonotypes and omits some of them. The data contain approximately 150,000 clones, nearly 90% of them singletons. The sample was PBMCs, taken at disease progression, from a patient treated with ibrutinib. The receptor source for this set is a human donor with chronic lymphocytic leukemia. The CDR3 runs from the conserved cysteine through the conserved F or W. A D gene is named only where the DNA matches it firmly. Clone sizes are given selectively: once, few, many, or a class where the clone is expanded.

d_gene	v_gene	abundance	j_gene	CDR3aa	CDR3nt
TRBD2	TRBV9	-	TRBJ2-1	CASSVTGLAEHNEQFF	TGTGCCAGCAGCGTAACGGGACTAGCGGAACACAATGAGCAGTTCTTC
TRBD2	TRBV11-2	-	TRBJ2-3	CASSPRGVGPTDTQYF	TGTGCCAGCAGCCCACGGGGGGTAGGTCCCACAGATACGCAGTATTTT
-	TRBV29-1	-	TRBJ1-4	CSVLTLSQFATNEKLFF	TGCAGCGTTCTCACTCTGTCCCAGTTTGCAACTAATGAAAAACTGTTTTTT
-	TRBV7-9	-	TRBJ2-7	CASSPPSSRPNEQYF	TGTGCCAGCAGCCCACCATCGTCTCGACCGAACGAGCAGTACTTC
-	TRBV9	-	TRBJ2-7	CASSVGPEDSEQYF	TGTGCCAGCAGCGTAGGCCCTGAAGACTCCGAGCAGTACTTC
TRBD2	TRBV5-4	-	TRBJ2-5	CASSLAGGPRETQYF	TGTGCCAGCAGCTTGGCGGGAGGGCCCCGAGAGACCCAGTACTTC
TRBD1	TRBV2	-	TRBJ1-3	CASGTVENTIYF	TGTGCCAGCGGGACAGTTGAAAACACCATATATTTT
-	TRBV5-1	-	TRBJ2-5	CASSPASLSSETQYF	TGCGCCAGCAGCCCTGCTTCCCTCTCGTCCGAGACCCAGTACTTC
-	TRBV5-8	-	TRBJ1-5	CASSLVQGWGQPQHF	TGTGCCAGCAGCTTGGTACAGGGATGGGGGCAGCCCCAGCATTTT
TRBD1	TRBV19	-	TRBJ1-1	CASTWTGGTEAFF	TGTGCCAGTACTTGGACAGGGGGAACTGAAGCTTTCTTT
TRBD2	TRBV27	-	TRBJ2-2	CASSSSGSYWDGELFF	TGTGCCAGCAGTTCTAGCGGGAGTTATTGGGACGGGGAGCTGTTTTTT
TRBD1	TRBV10-3	-	TRBJ2-7	CAISGGQGANIEQYF	TGTGCCATCAGTGGGGGACAGGGGGCTAATATCGAGCAGTACTTC
-	TRBV6-5	-	TRBJ2-1	CASSFYLAFGEQFF	TGTGCCAGCAGTTTCTACCTAGCGTTCGGTGAGCAGTTCTTC
-	TRBV11-2	-	TRBJ2-1	CASATTSSYNEQFF	TGTGCCAGCGCGACTACGAGCTCCTACAATGAGCAGTTCTTC
TRBD1	TRBV6-4	once	TRBJ2-5	CASSAGTGMGETQYF	TGTGCCAGCAGTGCTGGGACAGGGATGGGGGAGACCCAGTACTTC
-	TRBV5-5	-	TRBJ2-7	CASNLGRDPYEQYF	TGTGCCAGCAACTTGGGTCGGGATCCTTACGAGCAGTACTTC
-	TRBV29-1	-	TRBJ1-5	CSVVARSDQPQHF	TGCAGCGTTGTGGCCAGGAGCGATCAGCCCCAGCATTTT
TRBD1	TRBV11-3	-	TRBJ2-2	CASSLVGQGLGTGELFF	TGTGCCAGCAGCTTAGTGGGACAGGGATTGGGAACCGGGGAGCTGTTTTTT
TRBD1	TRBV5-1	-	TRBJ1-2	CASSLEGTGGAYTF	TGCGCCAGCAGCTTGGAAGGGACAGGGGGCGCCTACACCTTC
-	TRBV5-1	-	TRBJ2-7	CASSLEGPLGIGEQYF	TGCGCCAGCAGCTTGGAGGGCCCTCTGGGAATCGGGGAGCAGTACTTC
-	TRBV7-9	-	TRBJ2-2	CASSPASRTGELFF	TGTGCCAGCAGCCCTGCTTCCCGTACCGGGGAGCTGTTTTTT
TRBD2	TRBV7-9	-	TRBJ2-7	CASSGTSGSYEQYF	TGTGCCAGCAGCGGGACTAGCGGGAGCTACGAGCAGTACTTC
TRBD2	TRBV11-2	-	TRBJ2-1	CASRGAGRGQFF	TGTGCCAGCAGGGGAGCGGGAAGGGGGCAGTTCTTC
-	TRBV11-2	-	TRBJ1-1	CASSLAVNTEAFF	TGTGCCAGCAGCTTAGCCGTTAACACTGAAGCTTTCTTT
TRBD2	TRBV5-6	few	TRBJ2-1	CASSPTGTSGRRNYNEQFF	TGTGCCAGCAGCCCCACCGGGACTAGCGGGAGAAGGAACTACAATGAGCAGTTCTTC
TRBD1	TRBV19	once	TRBJ2-6	CASSSLQGATGANVLTF	TGTGCCAGTAGTAGCTTACAGGGGGCGACTGGGGCCAACGTCCTGACTTTC
-	TRBV7-9	-	TRBJ2-5	CASSLDLGPQETQYF	TGTGCCAGCAGCTTAGATCTAGGGCCGCAAGAGACCCAGTACTTC
TRBD2	TRBV7-9	-	TRBJ2-1	CASSLPAGLAADNEQFF	TGTGCCAGCAGCTTACCTGCTGGGCTAGCGGCCGACAATGAGCAGTTCTTC
-	TRBV7-8	once	TRBJ1-4	CASSFEQGRVEKLFF	TGTGCCAGCAGCTTTGAACAGGGACGGGTTGAAAAACTGTTTTTT
-	TRBV30	-	TRBJ1-2	CAWSRGRGVGGYTF	TGTGCCTGGAGTCGGGGCCGCGGAGTGGGGGGCTACACCTTC
TRBD1	TRBV19	-	TRBJ2-5	CASSIGQGLETQYF	TGTGCCAGTAGTATCGGACAGGGCTTGGAGACCCAGTACTTC
TRBD1	TRBV7-3	-	TRBJ2-5	CASSSDRIGETQYF	TGTGCCAGCAGCTCGGACAGGATCGGGGAGACCCAGTACTTC
-	TRBV15	-	TRBJ2-2	CATSRGAGQTTGELFF	TGTGCCACCAGCAGAGGGGCCGGACAAACCACCGGGGAGCTGTTTTTT
TRBD1	TRBV7-9	-	TRBJ1-5	CASSETGVEPQHF	TGTGCCAGCAGCGAGACAGGGGTGGAGCCCCAGCATTTT
-	TRBV28	-	TRBJ1-5	CASSPQNQPQHF	TGTGCCAGCAGTCCCCAAAATCAGCCCCAGCATTTT
-	TRBV7-2	-	TRBJ1-1	CASSLVRGNTEAFF	TGTGCCAGCAGCTTAGTTAGGGGGAACACTGAAGCTTTCTTT
-	TRBV4-2	-	TRBJ2-7	CASSSVGTSYEQYF	TGTGCCAGCAGCTCAGTCGGTACAAGCTACGAGCAGTACTTC
-	TRBV27	-	TRBJ1-1	CASSLFWGNTEAFF	TGTGCCAGCAGTTTGTTTTGGGGGAACACTGAAGCTTTCTTT
TRBD1	TRBV2	-	TRBJ2-2	CASSEDRGQTGELFF	TGTGCCAGCAGTGAGGACAGGGGGCAGACCGGGGAGCTGTTTTTT
-	TRBV7-6	once	TRBJ2-1	CASSLLLAGPYNEQFF	TGTGCCAGCAGCTTATTACTGGCGGGGCCCTACAATGAGCAGTTCTTC
TRBD2	TRBV5-1	-	TRBJ2-7	CASSLGPSGDLSYEQYF	TGCGCCAGCAGCTTGGGGCCTAGCGGGGACCTCTCCTACGAGCAGTACTTC